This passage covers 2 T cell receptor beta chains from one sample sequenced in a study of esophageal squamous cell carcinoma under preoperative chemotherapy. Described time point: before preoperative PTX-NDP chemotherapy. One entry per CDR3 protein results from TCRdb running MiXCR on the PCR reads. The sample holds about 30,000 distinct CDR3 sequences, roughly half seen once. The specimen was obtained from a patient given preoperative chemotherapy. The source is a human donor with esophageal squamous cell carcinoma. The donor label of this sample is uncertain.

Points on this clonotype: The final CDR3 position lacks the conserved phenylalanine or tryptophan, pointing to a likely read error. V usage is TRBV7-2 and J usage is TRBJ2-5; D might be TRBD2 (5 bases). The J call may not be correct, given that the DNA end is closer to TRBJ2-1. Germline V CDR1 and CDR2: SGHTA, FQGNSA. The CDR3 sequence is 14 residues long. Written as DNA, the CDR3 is TGTGCCAGCAGCTTATCGGCCTGGGGAGAGACCCAGTTCTCG. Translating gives CASSLSAWGETQFS.

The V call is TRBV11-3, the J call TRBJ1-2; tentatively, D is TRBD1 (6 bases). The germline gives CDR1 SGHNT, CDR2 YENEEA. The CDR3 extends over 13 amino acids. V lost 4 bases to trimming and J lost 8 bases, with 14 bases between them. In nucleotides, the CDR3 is TGTGCCAGCAGCTCGGACAAGGGGGGGGGCTACACCTTC. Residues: CASSSDKGGGYTF.